The following is a T cell receptor beta chain sequence with its context. V was pared by 2 bases and J by 1 base, with 9 bases of the junction left unmatched. The germline CDR1 and CDR2 sequences are SGHVS and FQNEAQ. The CDR3 has 18 amino acids. This entry belongs to a study of T-cell reconstitution after alpha-beta-depleted transplantation in children. As it was prepared, the TCRbeta library received unique molecular identifiers. MiXCR was run by TCRdb on the PCR reads, yielding one entry per CDR3 protein. The sample has about 540,000 distinct CDR3 sequences, around 16% seen once. Specimen: PBMCs from the stem cell graft donor, collected from the stem cell graft. The rearrangement links TRBV7-8 to TRBJ2-1; 9 bases align to TRBD2. The origin of this receptor is a human donor who donated a stem cell graft to a child with acute lymphoblastic leukemia. CDR3 sequence reads: CASSLIRTGLASYNEQFF. CDR3 bases: TGTGCCAGCAGCTTAATACGGACCGGACTAGCGTCCTACAATGAGCAGTTCTTC.